This T cell receptor (beta chain) was captured in a study of pediatric ulcerative colitis. Sequencing was at survey level. The protocol was immunoSEQ multiplex PCR, while the TCRdb copy is restricted to in-frame clones and leaves out a portion. The sample consists of 11,000 to 15,000 clones, approximately 90% of them appearing once. As for this clone: What it recognizes is unknown.

Study findings and constraints: All ulcerative colitis patients, but no controls, carried a couple of rectal clonotypes. Repertoires came from total lymphocyte DNA, not specific subsets.

The CDR3 is 12 residues long. Germline CDR1 and CDR2: SGHDN and FVKESK. V was shortened by 2 bases and J by 6 bases, with 8 bases between the two germline ends. The material sequenced was blood. The source of this sequence is a boy younger than 18 with moderate ulcerative colitis. The V call is TRBV14, the J call TRBJ2-7; D gene unclear. CDR3 sequence (DNA): TGTGCCAGCAGCCAACTACAAGCCGAGCAGTACTTC. Translated: CASSQLQAEQYF.